Below, one T cell receptor beta chain is given with its context. The specificity of this receptor is unknown. Per-base quality was not reported, and no clone a single base away is much larger than it. The method behind the library was 5' RACE. TCRdb records Illumina HiSeq 2500 as the sequencer. A second about 7 to 11 cycle PCR used a sample-barcoded 5' primer and a J-beta primer mix. A template-switch 5' adaptor carrying 12 random nucleotides introduced a unique molecular identifier onto each TCR beta cDNA molecule. Each sample yielded at least 3 million CDR3-containing paired-end reads. First-strand cDNA was synthesized from all RNA with the Mint cDNA synthesis kit, primed by a TRBC-specific oligonucleotide. Following uracil-DNA glycosylase treatment, a first 18-cycle PCR with universal primers M1SS and BC2_uni_R was performed on all cDNA. The authors processed their data as follows. For normalization, 1 million high-quality reads, each with a distinct molecular identifier, were randomly selected from each sample. Reads sharing molecular identifiers were discarded rather than binned into consensus sequences. MiTCR, with a Q25 quality threshold and the strictest error-elimination algorithm, was used for CDR3 identification, clonotype clustering and error correction. A nonparametric unseen species model using Euler transformation provided a lower-bound estimate of total TCR beta diversity. The raw public reads went through TCRdb reprocessing: fastp at Q25, MiXCR clone calling, in-frame beta chains kept. Each CDR3 protein appears once, grouped with its most common genes and DNA. TCRdb, rather than the study authors, made the V and J calls. The sample has 750,000 or so distinct CDR3 sequences on record, roughly 25% of them singletons. The ten largest clones capture around 9.2% of the sample.

The donors were a few dozen Caucasian individuals from Russia, aged roughly 6 to 90 years, who were systemically healthy. Ten milliliters of peripheral blood were drawn from each donor into EDTA-treated Vacutainer tubes. PBMCs were isolated by Ficoll-Paque density-gradient centrifugation, with at least 6 million obtained per sample. Total RNA, at least 6 micrograms per sample, was extracted from PBMCs with Trizol reagent. Naive CD45RAhigh/CD27high T cell percentages were measured by flow cytometry on a PBMC aliquot from every donor. This sample is part of a study of blood T cells in healthy people across ages (dated by TCRdb to the mid-2010s). For the wider study: In model experiments, template switching captured roughly one uniquely barcoded TCR beta cDNA molecule for every two T cells. To track age-related changes in TCR beta repertoire diversity, the study relied on deep sequencing normalized with unique cDNA molecular identifiers. Four age groups were formed from the donors: young (average about 17 years), middle-aged (around 40), aged (over 55) and long-lived (roughly 81). Using the same blood draw, the study looked at two additional independent replicas of 1 million unique cDNA reads for two donors, one aged 18 to 30 and the other aged 80 or older. What the authors observed across the whole study: Because donor CMV infection status was unknown, age-related changes in expanded clonotypes were potentially confounded. Estimates of total diversity from one million sequenced T cells were regarded as lower bounds and underestimates. Compared with the aged group, more naive CD4+ T cells, fewer expanded clones and increased TCR diversity were shown by the long-lived group, suggesting age selection. There was a strong correlation between observed TCR beta diversity and the percentage of naive T cells measured by flow cytometry. Observed TCR beta diversity per million T cells fell roughly linearly with age, and a significant reduction was already apparent by age roughly 40. Conclusive comparison of naive and antigen-experienced compartments was prevented by the profiling of bulk unsorted PBMCs.

CDR1 and CDR2, per the germline V gene, are LGHNA and YSLEER. Including the terminal cysteine and phenylalanine, the CDR3 comprises 15 residues. CDR3 DNA is the only sequence kept; it has 45 bases, read in frame from the first base. The V end loses 4 bases and the J end loses 2 bases, and a stretch of 11 bases separates them. These data were also reused for a study on T cells of mothers and their children. That second report states: Donors were nine systemically healthy Caucasian individuals: three mothers and their six children. cDNA synthesis consumed the entire amount of extracted RNA, loaded at about 1.5 ug RNA in each 15 ul reaction. In the second PCR, the M1S primer introduced both the sample barcodes and 2-4 random nucleotides. Each mother yielded over 8 million TCR beta CDR3 reads and each child about 3 million reads. In both related and unrelated pairs, thymic selection shapes the output of TCR recombination in a similar way, with inherited differences having only a minor effect. Related mother-child pairs always showed normalized repertoire overlap that was slightly higher than in unrelated mother-child pairs, though the difference was never significant. No persistent microchimeric T cell clones were found, with a detection sensitivity of roughly 92 clones per million clonotypes. The study used deep NGS to compare TCR beta repertoires of mothers and children, seeking features distinguishing related mother-child pairs from unrelated individuals. The mean age was 40 +/- 4 years for the mothers and about 10 +/- 4 years for the children. Libraries were sequenced on Illumina HiSeq 2000 with 100+100 nt paired-end reads after adapter ligation with NEBNext reagents. To avoid cross-contamination, the mother libraries and the child libraries were prepared a month apart and sequenced in separate runs. Each donor had between roughly 450,000 and 2,100,000 distinct TCR beta clonotypes identified. Naive TCR beta clonotypes were estimated from low-frequency clonotypes matched to each donor's FACS-determined naive share, without sorting.

The source material was blood. The receptor chain draws on TRBV4-3 and TRBJ1-4; the D gene is possibly TRBD1, with 5 bases matching. The TCR originated in a boy younger than 18 in good health. The CDR3 in this case is CASSPWGFTNEKLFF. At the DNA level, the sequence is TGCGCCAGCAGCCCGTGGGGGTTCACTAATGAAAAACTGTTTTTT.